This T cell receptor (beta chain) was captured by sequencing in a study of CD4 T cells in relation to SARS-CoV-2 and coronaviruses. Turning to this clone: Its antigen is undetermined.

Method: immunoSEQ multiplex PCR; TCRdb's copy keeps in-frame clones and lacks some. This repertoire shows tens of thousands of clones, over 75% found once; its top ten account for more than 1.2%. V lost 2 bases to trimming and J lost 2 bases, with 16 bases between them. The CDR3 extends over 17 amino acids. CDR1 is LNHDA and CDR2 is SQIVND in the germline V gene (reference sequence). Study outcomes and limitations: Each donor contributed either pre-pandemic or post-infection samples, not both.

Naive or memory CD4+ cells were cultured 1:1 with T cell-depleted PBMCs plus CEF. The chain links TRBV19 to TRBJ2-1; the D call may be TRBD1 or TRBD2 (5 bases each). The clonotype comes from an adult with COVID-19. The sequenced sample was naive CD4+ T cells from PBMCs, cultured in vitro. Documented subset: naive CD4+ T cells isolated by negative enrichment. CDR3 nucleotide sequence: TGTGCCAGTAGTATAAAGGGGCTAGGTAGCGCCTACAATGAGCAGTTCTTC. Residues: CASSIKGLGSAYNEQFF.